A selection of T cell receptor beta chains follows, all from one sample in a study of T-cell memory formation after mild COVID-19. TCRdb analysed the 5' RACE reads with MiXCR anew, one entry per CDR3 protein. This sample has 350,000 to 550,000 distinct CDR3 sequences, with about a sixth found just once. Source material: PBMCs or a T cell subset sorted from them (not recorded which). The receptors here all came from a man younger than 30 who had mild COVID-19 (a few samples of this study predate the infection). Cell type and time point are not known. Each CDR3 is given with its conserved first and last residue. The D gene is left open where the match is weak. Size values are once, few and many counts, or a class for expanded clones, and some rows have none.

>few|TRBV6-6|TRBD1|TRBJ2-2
TGTGCCAGCAGTTATCTCGCCGGACAGGCGAACACCGGGGAGCTGTTTTTT
CASSYLAGQANTGELFF
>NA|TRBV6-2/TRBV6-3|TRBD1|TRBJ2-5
TGTGCCAGCAGTTACGGTTGGAGGACAGGGGTTGCAGAGACCCAGTACTTC
CASSYGWRTGVAETQYF
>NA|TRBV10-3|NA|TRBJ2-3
TGTGTCAAGTTGAACACAGATACGCAGTATTTT
CVKLNTDTQYF
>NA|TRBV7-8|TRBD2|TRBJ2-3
TGTGCCAGCACTGCCGGGCTAGCGGGGGATACGCAGTATTTT
CASTAGLAGDTQYF
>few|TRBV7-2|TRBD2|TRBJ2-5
TGTGCCAGCAGCTTAGGGACTAGCACGCAAGAGACCCAGTACTTC
CASSLGTSTQETQYF
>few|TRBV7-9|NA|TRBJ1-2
TGTGCCAGCAGCTTAGAGCCCACAGGCGGGGCCGCCTATGGCTACACCTTC
CASSLEPTGGAAYGYTF
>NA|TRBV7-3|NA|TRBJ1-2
TGTGCCAGCAGCGGCGGGGCCGGAGGCTACACCTTC
CASSGGAGGYTF
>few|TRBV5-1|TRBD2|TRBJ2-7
TGCGCCAGCAGCTTCCCCCAGCGGGGGAGCTCCTACGAGCAGTACTTC
CASSFPQRGSSYEQYF
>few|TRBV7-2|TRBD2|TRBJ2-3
TGTGCCAGCAGCCGTAGCGGGGCCCTTAGGACGCAGTATTTT
CASSRSGALRTQYF
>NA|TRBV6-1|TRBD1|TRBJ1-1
TGTGCCAGCGGCCCCCGGGACAGGTCGAACACTGAAGCTTTCTTT
CASGPRDRSNTEAFF
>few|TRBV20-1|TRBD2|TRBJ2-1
TGCAGTGCTAGGAAGGTTAGCGGGGGCTTCGAGCAGTTCTTC
CSARKVSGGFEQFF
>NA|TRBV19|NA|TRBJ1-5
TGTGCCAGTAGTCCCAGGGATAGGGATCAGCCCCAGCATTTT
CASSPRDRDQPQHF
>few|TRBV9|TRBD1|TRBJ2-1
TGTGCCAGCGCGCGGGGACAGGGTGTCTATGAGCAGTTCTTC
CASARGQGVYEQFF
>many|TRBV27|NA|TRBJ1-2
TGTGCCAGCAGTGACCGCTACTATGGCTACACCTTC
CASSDRYYGYTF
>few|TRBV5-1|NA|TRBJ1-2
TGCGCCAGCAGCTCGTTGACGGACCTTAACTATGGCTACACCTTC
CASSSLTDLNYGYTF
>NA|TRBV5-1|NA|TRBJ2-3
TGCGCCAGCAGCTTGGCTACGACGGGGGGCACAGATACGCAGTATTTT
CASSLATTGGTDTQYF
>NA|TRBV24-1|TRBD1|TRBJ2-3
TGTGCCACCAGTGGAGGCCCGGGACAGGGGACAGATACGCAGTATTTT
CATSGGPGQGTDTQYF
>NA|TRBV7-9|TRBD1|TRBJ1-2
TGTGCCAGCTCACACCCGGGACAGGGTTTGTTATCTAACTATGGCTACACCTTC
CASSHPGQGLLSNYGYTF
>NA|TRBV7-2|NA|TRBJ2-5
TGTGCCAGCAGCTCTATACAAGAGACCCAGTACTTC
CASSSIQETQYF
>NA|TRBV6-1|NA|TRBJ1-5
TGTGCCAGCAGTGCTACCTGGCAGCCCCAGCATTTT
CASSATWQPQHF
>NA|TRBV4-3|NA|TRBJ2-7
TGCGCCAGCAGCCAAGATGGGGTTGGGGAGCAGTACTTC
CASSQDGVGEQYF
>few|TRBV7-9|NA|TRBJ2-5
TGTGCCAGCAGCCCGATGGGCCCGGTTGTAGAGACCCAGTACTTC
CASSPMGPVVETQYF
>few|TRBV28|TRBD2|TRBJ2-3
TGTGCCAGCAGCCAGGGAGGTTTTATGGCGGGGGAAGGTTATTTT
CASSQGGFMAGEGYF
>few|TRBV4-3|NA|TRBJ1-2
TGCGCCAGCAGCCAAGATTCTCGGGGTTACGGCTACACCTTC
CASSQDSRGYGYTF
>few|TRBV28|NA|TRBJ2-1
TGTGCCAGCAGTACCGGAACAGGGAATGAGCAGTTCTTC
CASSTGTGNEQFF
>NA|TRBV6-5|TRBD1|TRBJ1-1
TGTGCCAGCAGGGACAGGGAGGGTACTGAAGCTTTCTTT
CASRDREGTEAFF
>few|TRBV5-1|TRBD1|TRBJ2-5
TGCGCCAGCAGCTTCGGGACAGGATGGGAAGAGACCCAGTACTTC
CASSFGTGWEETQYF
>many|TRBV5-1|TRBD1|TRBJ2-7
TGCGCCAGCAGCCGGACAGGGCCGTTCTACGAGCAGTACTTC
CASSRTGPFYEQYF
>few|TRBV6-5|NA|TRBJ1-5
TGTGCCAGCAGACTAACCAGGGCTAATCAGCCCCAGCATTTT
CASRLTRANQPQHF
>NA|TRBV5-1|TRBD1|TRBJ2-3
TGCGCCAGCAGCCTCGGGACAGGAACTTACACAGATACGCAGTATTTT
CASSLGTGTYTDTQYF
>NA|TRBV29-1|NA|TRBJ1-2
TGCAGCGTTGACTTGGGGGGCGAAGCGGACTATGGCTACACCTTC
CSVDLGGEADYGYTF
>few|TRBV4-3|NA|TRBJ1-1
TGCGCCAGCAGCCAAAATTTACCGGGACAGAACACTGAAGCTTTCTTT
CASSQNLPGQNTEAFF
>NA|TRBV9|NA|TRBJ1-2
TGTGCCAGCAGCGTATCCAGGGATCGGTATGGCTACACCTTC
CASSVSRDRYGYTF
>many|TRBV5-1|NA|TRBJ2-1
TGCGCCAGCAGCTTCGGTTTAGCCCCGGGATCCACATATTTAAACAATGAGCAGTTCTTC
CASSFGLAPGSTYLNNEQFF
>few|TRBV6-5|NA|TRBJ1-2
TGTGCCAGCAGTTGGGGGGGGGAAGGCTATGGCTACACCTTC
CASSWGGEGYGYTF
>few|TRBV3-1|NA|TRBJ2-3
TGTGCCAGCAGCCAATGGCAGAGTAGCACAGATACGCAGTATTTT
CASSQWQSSTDTQYF
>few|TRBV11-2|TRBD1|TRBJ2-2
TGTGCCAGCAGCCCCTGGGACAGGGAGTTTATCGGGGAGCTGTTTTTT
CASSPWDREFIGELFF
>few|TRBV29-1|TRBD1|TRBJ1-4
TGCAGCGTCACCGGGACAGGGGCTAATGAAAAACTGTTTTTT
CSVTGTGANEKLFF
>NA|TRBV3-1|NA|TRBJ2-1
TGTGCCAGCAGCCAGGCGGATGGGAAGCAGCAGTTCTTC
CASSQADGKQQFF
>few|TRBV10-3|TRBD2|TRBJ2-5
TGTGCCATCAGGACTAGCGCAGAGACCCAGTACTTC
CAIRTSAETQYF
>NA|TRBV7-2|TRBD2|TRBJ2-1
TGTGCCAGCAGCAGAGGGGGGACTAGCGGGACGATGGAGCAGTTCTTC
CASSRGGTSGTMEQFF
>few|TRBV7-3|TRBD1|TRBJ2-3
TGTGCCAGCAGCTTGGGACAGGGGAAGCAGTATTTT
CASSLGQGKQYF